This T cell receptor beta chain is from a study of blood T cell repertoires in COVID-19 (dated by TCRdb to the early 2020s). For the study in its entirety: Collaborator samples came from the United States, Italy and Spain and covered acute and convalescent phases of COVID-19. The repertoires were released in a freely available public database intended as a resource for research on the immune response to SARS-CoV-2. The samples were drawn from the first 160 participants of the ongoing ImmuneRACE study and from over a thousand subjects provided by 6 global collaborators. The material from the prospective study consisted of cDNA or gDNA derived from T cells, B-cell-depleted T cells, or PBMCs. A de-identified subject ID, COVID-19 status, age in years and sex were almost always included in the sample metadata. Where available, HLA class I and class II types were taken from metadata supplied by the sample provider and were not determined by assay-based typing. Deeply sampled blood TCRbeta repertoires from subjects exposed to, actively infected with, or recovered from COVID-19 were included in the dataset. What the research found in general, with its limitations: Clinical and demographic metadata were provided uncurated, with the amount varying by source and participant.

TCRbeta CDR3 regions were amplified from genomic DNA using the immunoSEQ Assay, a bias-controlled multiplex PCR. The authors' pipeline ran thus. The number of nucleated cells in each sample was estimated from the amplification of reference gene primers within the assay. Sequence reads were collapsed and filtered to measure the absolute abundance of every unique TCRbeta CDR3 rearrangement. Productive Simpson clonality was computed per sample as the square root of Simpson's diversity index over productive rearrangements. Entries here come from immuneACCESS through TCRdb and include only in-frame sequences with V and J called. Some clones fail to appear in such tables; in the studies checked, an unresolved V gene covers under half of the shortfall, and the cause of the remainder is unknown. The V and J calls and clone size are taken from that table; D and trimming were inferred from the DNA. The sample yields some 80,000 clones; roughly 88% were counted once. About 2.5% of the sample comes from the top ten.

The germline V gene encodes CDR1 LNHNV and CDR2 YYDKDF (reference sequence). V is cut back by 6 bases and J by 8 bases, with 9 bases in the junction unmatched. Including the terminal cysteine and phenylalanine, the CDR3 comprises 13 residues. Only the CDR3 region is kept as DNA, spanning 39 bases read in frame from base 1. Regarding this clone: Its cognate antigen has yet to be identified. No much larger clone is present one base from it, and per-base qualities are unavailable.

Collaborating institutions collected whole blood in K2EDTA tubes following their own protocols. Collaborator samples were shipped for TCRbeta analysis as frozen whole blood, isolated PBMCs, or DNA extracted from either sample type. What was sequenced was peripheral blood. The sequence was collected from a human donor in a cohort sampled during active COVID-19. This chain joins TRBV15 to TRBJ2-5, with 7 junctional bases fitting TRBD2. The CDR3 is CATRPDGGGTQYF. The nucleotides read TGTGCCACCAGACCTGATGGCGGGGGAACCCAGTACTTC.